These 30 T cell receptor beta chains were all obtained from the same sample, sequenced in a study of T cell changes during pregnancy in multiple sclerosis. Sequenced by immunoSEQ multiplex PCR; TCRdb stores in-frame clones only, minus some. The sample lists under 25,000 clones; over 80% were seen once. Sequenced material: CD8+ T cells from peripheral blood mononuclear cells, taken in the first trimester of pregnancy. These receptors were collected from a female donor in good health, enrolled as a control in a pregnancy study.

CDR3 region: CASIGLAGASYNEQFF. The CDR3 bases are TGCGCCAGCATTGGGCTAGCGGGAGCTTCCTACAATGAGCAGTTCTTC. This chain uses TRBV10-2 with TRBJ2-1, with 10 bases aligning to TRBD2. Germline values: CDR1 WSHSY, CDR2 SAAADI. V shed 7 bases, J shed 1 base, and the junction held 7 bases outside the gene matches. CDR3 length equals 16 residues.

The gene calls are TRBV5-1 and TRBJ2-3; the match to TRBD2 covers 7 bases. CDR3 length: 16 amino acids. J lost 2 bases, V lost 4 bases, and 10 bases had no gene match. Germline V gives CDR1 SGHRS, CDR2 YFSETQ. DNA for the CDR3: TGCGCCAGCAGCGCACCGGGACTATATCCCACAGATACGCAGTATTTT. Translation gives CASSAPGLYPTDTQYF.

The V gene is TRBV7-6, the J gene TRBJ1-1; no clear D. With 3 bases removed from V and 3 bases from J, the gap between germline ends came to 8 bases. Germline CDR1 reads SGHVS; CDR2 reads FNYEAQ. CDR3 length equals 13 residues. CDR3 sequence (DNA): TGTGCCAGCAGCTTGGTCCGGGACACTGAAGCTTTCTTT. Its translation is CASSLVRDTEAFF.

This chain uses TRBV29-1 with TRBJ1-2; a possible D gene is TRBD1 (5 bases). With 3 bases removed from V and 6 bases from J, the gap between germline ends came to 17 bases. Germline values: CDR1 SQVTM, CDR2 ANQGSEA. The CDR3 covers 14 residues. The CDR3: CSVEAPLDTHGYTF. The CDR3 DNA sequence: TGCAGCGTTGAGGCACCCCTGGACACCCATGGCTACACCTTC.

The chain carries TRBV6-5 and TRBJ1-1; D unclear. The ends were cut back, 2 bases at V and 5 bases at J, with 3 bases in the middle. The CDR3 totals 11 residues. Germline-derived CDR1 and CDR2 are MNHEY and SVGAGI. CDR3 DNA: TGTGCCAGCAGTTACCGGACTGAAGCTTTCTTT. It is translated as CASSYRTEAFF.

J is TRBJ1-1 and V is TRBV11-2; D is perhaps TRBD1 (6 bases). Trimming pared 1 base from V and 1 base from J, leaving 7 bases between. This CDR3 has 14 amino acids. Germline CDR1 reads SGHAT; CDR2 reads FQNNGV. In DNA form, the CDR3 reads TGTGCCAGCAGCTTAGCAGGGGCGAACACTGAAGCTTTCTTT. Translated: CASSLAGANTEAFF.

The chain links TRBV5-1 to TRBJ1-2; 7 bases fit TRBD1. The V and J ends lost 0 bases and 8 bases, in that order; junction bases with no gene match: 16. The CDR3 sequence is 17 residues long. Germline V gene lookup returns CDR1 SGHRS and CDR2 YFSETQ. The CDR3 DNA is TGCGCCAGCAGCTTGGCCGGGACAGAGGTCGCCACTCGGGGCTACACCTTC. This encodes CASSLAGTEVATRGYTF.

The rearrangement uses TRBV7-9 and TRBJ1-2; D is unclear. Between the trimmed V and J ends, which lost 1 base and 4 bases, there was a span of 4 bases. CDR1 is SEHNR, CDR2 FQNEAQ, per germline (reference sequence). This CDR3 region has 12 residues. DNA for the CDR3: TGTGCCAGCAGCTTAGACGGCTATGGCTACACCTTC. Residues: CASSLDGYGYTF.

This chain uses TRBV4-3 with TRBJ2-3, with 7 nucleotides matching TRBD2. Germline CDR1 and CDR2: LGHNA and YSLEER. This CDR3 has 17 residues. The V and J ends lost 1 base and 6 bases, in that order; junction bases with no gene match: 13. The CDR3 loop reads CASSQVVRGGTVDTQYF. CDR3 nucleotide sequence: TGCGCCAGCAGCCAAGTCGTTCGCGGGGGAACAGTTGATACGCAGTATTTT.

The table lists this clone with a few counts. The chain links TRBV10-3 to TRBJ1-6; D may be TRBD1 (6 bases). This CDR3 has 11 residues. Per germline, CDR1 ENHRY and CDR2 SYGVKD. CDR3 in DNA: TGTGTGGAGGACAGAGGCTCACCCCTCCACTTT. This codes for CVEDRGSPLHF.

V usage is TRBV9 and J usage is TRBJ2-1, with 12 bases lining up with TRBD1. V dropped 7 bases and J dropped 6; count of bases not matched to a gene: 11. The CDR3 is 16 amino acids. Per germline, CDR1 SGDLS and CDR2 YYNGEE. The CDR3, as DNA: TGTGCCAGCGGCCGGGACAGGGGGCGCCCCGGCAATGAGCAGTTCTTC. Protein: CASGRDRGRPGNEQFF.

The J gene is TRBJ2-7, the V gene TRBV5-6; 10 bases are shared with TRBD2. Germline loops: CDR1 SGHDT, CDR2 YYEEEE. The CDR3 spans 14 residues. Trimming at V came to 2 bases and at J to 6 bases, leaving 5 bases not matched to a gene. CDR3: CASSFLAGVAEQYF. CDR3 nucleotide sequence: TGTGCCAGCAGCTTCCTAGCGGGAGTAGCCGAGCAGTACTTC.

The V gene is TRBV7-9, the J gene TRBJ1-1; 8 bases align to TRBD1. V dropped 5 bases and J dropped 1; count of bases not matched to a gene: 9. The CDR3 runs 16 residues. Germline CDR1 reads SEHNR; CDR2 reads FQNEAQ (reference sequence). CDR3 region: CASSRSGTGANTEAFF. The CDR3 bases are TGTGCCAGCAGCCGTTCCGGGACAGGTGCGAACACTGAAGCTTTCTTT.

The chain employs TRBV10-1 and TRBJ2-6, with 10 nucleotides matching TRBD1. Looked up from germline, CDR1 is WNHNN and CDR2 is SYGVQD (reference sequence). The CDR3 is 19 residues long. V lost 4 bases to trimming and J lost 0 bases; unmatched junction nucleotides: 9. CDR3 nucleotides: TGCGCCAGCAGTGTCCCCGGGGACAGGGGACCCTCTGGGGCCAACGTCCTGACTTTC. Translation gives CASSVPGDRGPSGANVLTF.

J is TRBJ1-3 and V is TRBV25-1; D not certain. CDR1 is MGHDK and CDR2 is SYGVNS in the germline V gene. The CDR3 is 14 residues long. Between the trimmed V and J ends, which lost 4 bases and 4 bases, there was a span of 11 bases. The CDR3 loop is CASSAKTGGNTIYF. The CDR3 DNA reads TGTGCCAGCAGTGCCAAGACGGGGGGAAACACCATATATTTT.

The chain joins TRBV7-2 to TRBJ2-2, with 9 nucleotides matching TRBD1. J was trimmed by 6 bases and V by 7 bases; bases with no gene match: 9. Germline V gives CDR1 SGHTA, CDR2 FQGNSA. The CDR3 totals 15 residues. The CDR3 sequence is CASIPAGTGPGELFF. The CDR3, as DNA: TGTGCCAGCATCCCGGCCGGGACAGGGCCCGGGGAGCTGTTTTTT.

J is TRBJ1-6 and V is TRBV28; 7 bases fit TRBD1. The length of the CDR3 is 19 residues. V shed 7 bases, J shed 4 bases, and the junction held 19 bases outside the gene matches. CDR1 and CDR2 (germline): MDHEN, SYDVKM. CDR3 amino acids: CASTHDQGTAGFYNSPLHF. CDR3 coding DNA: TGTGCCAGCACCCATGACCAGGGGACAGCGGGTTTTTATAATTCACCCCTCCACTTT.

This clone has only one observation. This rearrangement joins TRBV6-4 to TRBJ2-1; 9 bases are a match to TRBD2. Germline-derived CDR1 and CDR2 are MRHNA and SNTAGT. CDR3 length: 13 residues. The CDR3 sequence is CAAGGGTHNEQFF. For the CDR3, the DNA is TGTGCTGCGGGGGGGGGGACCCACAATGAGCAGTTCTTC.

V is TRBV28 and J is TRBJ1-2; no definite D call. V lost 2 bases to trimming and J lost 5 bases, with 15 bases between them. Germline V gene sequence: CDR1 MDHEN, CDR2 SYDVKM. The CDR3 runs to 15 residues. The CDR3 loop is CASSLRVSGGYGYTF. The CDR3 DNA sequence: TGTGCCAGCAGTTTACGGGTGTCGGGAGGTTATGGCTACACCTTC.

This sequence joins TRBV18 and TRBJ1-6, with D possibly matching TRBD1 (6 bases). Germline assignment: CDR1 KGHSH and CDR2 LQKENI. V lost 3 bases and J lost 0, with 12 bases in between. The CDR3 loop spans 17 amino acids. This CDR3 is CASSPRQDSSYNSPLHF. The DNA for the CDR3 is TGTGCCAGCTCACCGCGACAGGATAGCTCCTATAATTCACCCCTCCACTTT.

V usage is TRBV4-3 and J usage is TRBJ2-5, with TRBD1 matching over 9 bases. Germline-derived CDR1 and CDR2 are LGHNA and YSLEER. This CDR3 has 14 residues. Losses at the gene ends were 3 bases for V and 2 bases for J; bases not matched to a gene: 1. CDR3 in DNA: TGCGCCAGCAGCCAGGGGACAGGGCAAGAGACCCAGTACTTC. Its translation is CASSQGTGQETQYF.

This clone came up many times. The V call is TRBV6-4, the J call TRBJ2-3, with 12 bases that match TRBD2. The germline gives CDR1 MRHNA, CDR2 SNTAGT. V lost 5 bases to trimming and J lost 5 bases; unmatched junction nucleotides: 5. The CDR3 runs to 15 residues. Here the CDR3 reads CASSRLAGAGDTQYF. The CDR3 DNA follows: TGTGCCAGCAGTAGACTAGCGGGAGCTGGAGATACGCAGTATTTT.

This rearrangement joins TRBV19 to TRBJ2-7; 8 positions agree with TRBD1. This CDR3 is built from 16 residues. With V trimmed by 5 bases and J by 5 bases, 14 bases remained unmatched. Germline V lookup: CDR1 LNHDA, CDR2 SQIVND (reference sequence). The CDR3 DNA reads as TGTGCCAGTAGTCTACAAATGGGGCAGGGGGCGAACGAGCAGTACTTC. Amino acids: CASSLQMGQGANEQYF.

This sequence joins TRBV6-4 and TRBJ2-1; perhaps TRBD2 as D (6 bases). CDR3 length equals 15 residues. CDR1 and CDR2 from the germline V gene are MRHNA and SNTAGT. Trimming stripped 2 bases from V and 1 base from J, with 9 bases between. The CDR3 sequence is CASSDGAGSYNEQFF. CDR3 DNA sequence: TGTGCCAGCAGTGACGGGGCGGGGTCCTACAATGAGCAGTTCTTC.

V is TRBV2 and J is TRBJ2-7; 8 bases match TRBD2. This CDR3 has 14 amino acids. Per the germline V gene, CDR1 is SNHLY and CDR2 is FYNNEI. The trim removed 3 bases at V and 4 bases at J, leaving 5 bases unmatched. The chain's CDR3 is CASSEFGRGYEQYF. CDR3 coding DNA: TGTGCCAGCAGTGAGTTCGGGAGGGGATACGAGCAGTACTTC.

V gene TRBV30 combines with J gene TRBJ2-1; D might be TRBD2 (6 bases). Trimming removed 7 bases from V and 6 bases from J, with 13 bases in between. Germline V gene lookup returns CDR1 GTSNPN and CDR2 SVGIG (reference sequence). The CDR3 runs 12 residues. The CDR3 bases are TGTGCCTTAGGGGTGGGAGGCAATGAGCAGTTCTTC. As protein: CALGVGGNEQFF.

The V gene is TRBV6-4, the J gene TRBJ2-3, with D perhaps matching TRBD2 (5 bases). This CDR3 is 14 amino acids long. Trimming left V 4 bases short and J 0 bases short, with 8 bases between. Germline V lookup: CDR1 MRHNA, CDR2 SNTAGT. The CDR3 spells CASSARGSTDTQYF. The CDR3 DNA follows: TGTGCCAGCAGTGCCCGGGGAAGCACAGATACGCAGTATTTT.

Concerning this clone: No DNA is shown, since the ends of the CDR3 on it are uncertain; the CDR3 is the one TCRdb lists. This rearrangement joins TRBV6-5 to TRBJ2-7; the table's D call of TRBD1 was not tested on the DNA. Termini included, the CDR3 measures 15 amino acids. The germline gives CDR1 MNHEY, CDR2 SVGAGI. This chain's CDR3 is CASSTSTGGAYEQYF.

The rearrangement joins TRBV6-1 to TRBJ2-5; TRBD2 agrees at 8 bases. V lost 1 base to trimming and J lost 5 bases; unmatched junction nucleotides: 6. CDR1 and CDR2 from the germline V gene are MNHNS and SASEGT. The CDR3 contains 15 residues. The CDR3 protein is CASSEVGGEMETQYF. The DNA of the CDR3 is TGTGCCAGCAGTGAAGTCGGGGGGGAGATGGAGACCCAGTACTTC.

This rearrangement joins TRBV11-2 to TRBJ2-2; 7 bases agree with TRBD2. This CDR3 region has 16 residues. The junction had 12 bases not matched to a gene; V was cut back by 2 bases and J by 9 bases. The germline gives CDR1 SGHAT, CDR2 FQNNGV. The CDR3 coding sequence is TGTGCCAGCAGCTTAAAATCTGGGGGAGGGCCATGGGAGCTGTTTTTT. Amino acids: CASSLKSGGGPWELFF.